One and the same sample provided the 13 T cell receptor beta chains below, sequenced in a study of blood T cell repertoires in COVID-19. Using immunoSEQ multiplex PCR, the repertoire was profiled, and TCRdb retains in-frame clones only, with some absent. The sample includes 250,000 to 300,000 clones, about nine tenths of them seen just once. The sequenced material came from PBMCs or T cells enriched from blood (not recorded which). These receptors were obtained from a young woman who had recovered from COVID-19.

In DNA form, the CDR3 reads TGTGCCAGCAGCCAGCGGACAGGAAACACCATATATTTT. Residues: CASSQRTGNTIYF. This chain uses TRBV14 with TRBJ1-3; weak D call: TRBD1 (5 bases). Trimming took 3 bases from V and 4 from J, leaving 7 bases between them. From germline, CDR1 is SGHDN and CDR2 FVKESK. This CDR3 is built from 13 residues.

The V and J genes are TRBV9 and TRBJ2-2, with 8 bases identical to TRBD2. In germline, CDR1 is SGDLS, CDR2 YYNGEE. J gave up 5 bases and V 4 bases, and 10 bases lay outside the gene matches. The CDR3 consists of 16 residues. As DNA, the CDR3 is TGTGCCAGCAGCCAACAACCGGGACTAGGAACCGGGGAGCTGTTTTTT. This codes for CASSQQPGLGTGELFF.

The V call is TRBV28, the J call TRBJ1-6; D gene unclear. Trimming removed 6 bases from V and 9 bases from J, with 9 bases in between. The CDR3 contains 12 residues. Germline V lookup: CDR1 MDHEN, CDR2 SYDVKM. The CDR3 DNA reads TGTGCCAGCAGAAGGCAGCGTTCACCCCTCCACTTT. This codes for CASRRQRSPLHF.

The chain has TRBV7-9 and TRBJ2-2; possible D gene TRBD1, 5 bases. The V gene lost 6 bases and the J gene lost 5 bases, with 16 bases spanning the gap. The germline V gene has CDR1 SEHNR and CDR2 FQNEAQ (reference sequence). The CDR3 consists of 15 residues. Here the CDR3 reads CASRIAFRGTGELFF. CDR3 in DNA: TGTGCCAGCAGAATCGCCTTTAGGGGAACCGGGGAGCTGTTTTTT.

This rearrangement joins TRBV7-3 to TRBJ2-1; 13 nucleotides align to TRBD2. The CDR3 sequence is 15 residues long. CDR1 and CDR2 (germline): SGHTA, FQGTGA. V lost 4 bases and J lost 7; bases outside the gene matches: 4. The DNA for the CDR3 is TGTGCCAGCAGCTCGACTAGCGGGAGGAGGAATGAGCAGTTCTTC. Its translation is CASSSTSGRRNEQFF.

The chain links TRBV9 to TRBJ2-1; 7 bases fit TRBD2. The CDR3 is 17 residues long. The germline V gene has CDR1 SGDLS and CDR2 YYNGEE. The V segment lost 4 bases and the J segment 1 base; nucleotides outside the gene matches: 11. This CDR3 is CASSFGAGDWSYNEQFF. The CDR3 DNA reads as TGTGCCAGCAGCTTCGGGGCGGGAGATTGGTCCTACAATGAGCAGTTCTTC.

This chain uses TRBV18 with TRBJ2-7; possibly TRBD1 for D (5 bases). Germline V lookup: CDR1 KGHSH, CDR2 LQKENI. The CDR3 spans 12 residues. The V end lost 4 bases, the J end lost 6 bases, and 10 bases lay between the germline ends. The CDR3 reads CASSLTGSEQYF. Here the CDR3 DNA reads TGTGCCAGCTCACTAACAGGATCCGAGCAGTACTTC. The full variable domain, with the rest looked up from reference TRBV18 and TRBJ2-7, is NAGVMQNPRHLVRRRGQEARLRCSPMKGHSHVYWYRQLPEEGLKFMVYLQKENIIDESGMPKERFSAEFPKEGPSILRIQQVVRGDSAAYFCASSLTGSEQYFGPGTRLTVT.

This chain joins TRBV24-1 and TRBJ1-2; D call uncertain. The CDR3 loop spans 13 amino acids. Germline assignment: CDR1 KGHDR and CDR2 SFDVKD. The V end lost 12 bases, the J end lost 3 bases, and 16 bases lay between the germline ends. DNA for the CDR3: TGTGCCTCCCAATCCGGGTCTGACTATGGCTACACCTTC. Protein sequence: CASQSGSDYGYTF.

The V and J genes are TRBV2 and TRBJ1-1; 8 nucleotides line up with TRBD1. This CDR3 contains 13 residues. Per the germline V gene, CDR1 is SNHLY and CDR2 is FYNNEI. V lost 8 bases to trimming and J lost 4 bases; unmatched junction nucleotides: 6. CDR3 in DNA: TGTGCCAGCCATAGGACAGGGAGCACTGAAGCTTTCTTT. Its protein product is CASHRTGSTEAFF. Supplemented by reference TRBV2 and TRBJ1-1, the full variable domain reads EPEVTQTPSHQVTQMGQEVILRCVPISNHLYFYWYRQILGQKVEFLVSFYNNEISEKSEIFDDQFSVERPDGSNFTLKIRSTKLEDSAMYFCASHRTGSTEAFFGQGTRLTVV.

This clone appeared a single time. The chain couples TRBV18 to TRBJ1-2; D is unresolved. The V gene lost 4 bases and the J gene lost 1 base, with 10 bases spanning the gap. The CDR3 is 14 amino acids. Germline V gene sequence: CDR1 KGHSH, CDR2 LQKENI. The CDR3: CASSLQENNYGYTF. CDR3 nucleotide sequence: TGTGCCAGCTCACTGCAGGAAAATAACTATGGCTACACCTTC.

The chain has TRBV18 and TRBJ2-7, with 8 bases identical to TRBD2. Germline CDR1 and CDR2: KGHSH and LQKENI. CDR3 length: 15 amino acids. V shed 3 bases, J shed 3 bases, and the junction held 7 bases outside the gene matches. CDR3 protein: CASSPTSGLIYEQYF. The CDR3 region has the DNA TGTGCCAGCTCACCTACTAGCGGATTAATCTACGAGCAGTACTTC.

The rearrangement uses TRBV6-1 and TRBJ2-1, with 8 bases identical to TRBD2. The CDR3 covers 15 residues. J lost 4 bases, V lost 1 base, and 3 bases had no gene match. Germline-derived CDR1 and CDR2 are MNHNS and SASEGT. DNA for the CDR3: TGTGCCAGCAGTGAAGAGCGGGAGAGGTACAATGAGCAGTTCTTC. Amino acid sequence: CASSEERERYNEQFF.

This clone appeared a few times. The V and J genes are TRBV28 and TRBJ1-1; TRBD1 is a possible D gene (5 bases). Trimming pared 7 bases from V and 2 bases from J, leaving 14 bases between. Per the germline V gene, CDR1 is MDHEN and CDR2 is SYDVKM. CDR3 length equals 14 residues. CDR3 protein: CASTPWGGNTEAFF. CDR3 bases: TGTGCCAGCACCCCGTGGGGGGGTAACACTGAAGCTTTCTTT.